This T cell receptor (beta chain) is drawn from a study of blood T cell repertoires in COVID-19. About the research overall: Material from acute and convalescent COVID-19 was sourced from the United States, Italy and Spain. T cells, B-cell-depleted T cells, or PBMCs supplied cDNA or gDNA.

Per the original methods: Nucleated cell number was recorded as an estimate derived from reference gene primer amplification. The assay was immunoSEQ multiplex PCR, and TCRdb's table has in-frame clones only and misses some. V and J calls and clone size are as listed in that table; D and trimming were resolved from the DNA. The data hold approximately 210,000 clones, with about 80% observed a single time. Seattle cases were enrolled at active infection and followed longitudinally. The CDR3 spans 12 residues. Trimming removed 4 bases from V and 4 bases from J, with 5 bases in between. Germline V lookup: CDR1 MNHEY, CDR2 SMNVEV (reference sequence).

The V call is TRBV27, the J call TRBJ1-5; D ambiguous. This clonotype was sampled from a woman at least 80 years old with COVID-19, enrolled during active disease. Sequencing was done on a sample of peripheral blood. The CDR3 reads CASSSQNQPQHF. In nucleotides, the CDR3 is TGTGCCAGCAGTTCCCAAAATCAGCCCCAGCATTTT.